A selection of T cell receptor beta chains follows, all from one sample in a study of T cell responses to AZD1222 COVID-19 vaccine. Only in-frame clones appear in the TCRdb table, and some are missing; sequencing was by immunoSEQ multiplex PCR. Of over 100,000 clones in the sample, about 88% were seen once. The input for sequencing was peripheral blood, taken on day 0 of AZD1222 vaccination. The receptors derive from an adult in good health. The CDR3 runs from the conserved cysteine through the conserved F or W. The D gene is left open where the match is weak. Not every row has a clone size; where given, it reads once, few, many or a size class.

TRBV6-6	.	.	TRBJ1-3	TGTGCCAGCGGTACCAGGGGTTACTCTGGAAACACCATATATTTT	CASGTRGYSGNTIYF
TRBV6-5	.	.	TRBJ1-2	TGTGCCAGCAGCAAGACAGGAAACTATGGCTACACCTTC	CASSKTGNYGYTF
TRBV30	.	.	TRBJ1-4	TGTGCCTGGAGCTACCGGGGGGGGGCTGGTGAAAAACTGTTTTTT	CAWSYRGGAGEKLFF
TRBV9	.	once	TRBJ2-6	TGTGCCAGCAGCGTAGACTCTGGGGCCAACGTCCTGACTTTC	CASSVDSGANVLTF
TRBV29-1	.	.	TRBJ1-1	TGCAGCGTTACCTCCGGAACAGGGATCCCTATGAACACTGAAGCTTTCTTT	CSVTSGTGIPMNTEAFF
TRBV6-2/TRBV6-3	.	.	TRBJ2-3	TGTGCCAGCAGTTACTCGACGGTACGCCGGGATACGCAGTATTTT	CASSYSTVRRDTQYF
TRBV30	.	.	TRBJ1-2	TGTGCCTGGAGACAGACGATCTATGGCTACACCTTC	CAWRQTIYGYTF
TRBV10-3	.	.	TRBJ1-5	TGTGCCATCAGTGAGGTCAGGGAGCCCCAGCATTTT	CAISEVREPQHF
TRBV9	TRBD2	.	TRBJ2-1	TGTGCCAGCAGCACCCTAGGGGTGGGAGGGAGGAGTGAGCAGTTCTTC	CASSTLGVGGRSEQFF
TRBV7-9	.	.	TRBJ2-1	TGTGCCAGCAGCTTATCAACTAGTCACAATGAGCAGTTCTTC	CASSLSTSHNEQFF
TRBV5-1	TRBD1	.	TRBJ2-5	TGCGCCAGCGGGGTGACAGGGTCTGGAGAGACCCAGTACTTC	CASGVTGSGETQYF
TRBV2	TRBD2	.	TRBJ2-1	TGTGCCAGCAGGGGACTAGCGCCCTACAATGAGCAGTTCTTC	CASRGLAPYNEQFF
TRBV5-6	.	.	TRBJ1-3	TGTGCCAGCAGCTATCCTGGGCCCAGCCCGCCGTCTGGAAACACCATATATTTT	CASSYPGPSPPSGNTIYF
TRBV3-1/TRBV3-2	TRBD1	.	TRBJ2-2	TGTGCCAGCAGCCAAGATTTCCCAGGGGGCACCGGGGAGCTGTTTTTT	CASSQDFPGGTGELFF
TRBV7-3	.	.	TRBJ2-1	TGTGCCAGCAGCTTATCAGCGCCCAGCTCCTACAATGAGCAGTTCTTC	CASSLSAPSSYNEQFF
TRBV20-1	TRBD1	.	TRBJ1-5	TGCAGTGCTAGTCCCCAGGTCACAGGGGGATTTAGCAATCAGCCCCAGCATTTT	CSASPQVTGGFSNQPQHF
TRBV7-2	.	.	TRBJ1-4	TGTGCCAGCGGGCAGGGGTCCGCAACTAATGAAAAACTGTTTTTT	CASGQGSATNEKLFF
TRBV7-9	TRBD2	.	TRBJ2-1	TGTGCCAGCAGCTTAATTAGCGGGAGTCTTGAGCAGTTCTTC	CASSLISGSLEQFF
TRBV3-1/TRBV3-2	TRBD2	.	TRBJ2-3	TGTGCCAGCAGCACGAGCGGGATCAGGTCAGATACGCAGTATTTT	CASSTSGIRSDTQYF
TRBV9	TRBD1	.	TRBJ1-1	TGTGCCAGCAGCGTAGCTACAGGGGGCACTGAAGCTTTCTTT	CASSVATGGTEAFF
TRBV15	.	.	TRBJ2-7	TGTGCCACCAGCAGAGATAGGGCTCTCGAGCAGTACTTC	CATSRDRALEQYF
TRBV6-5	.	once	TRBJ2-3	TGTGCCAGCAGTTCCACAGCTACTAGCACAGATACGCAGTATTTT	CASSSTATSTDTQYF
TRBV25-1	TRBD2	.	TRBJ2-2	TGTGCCAGCAACGGGAGGGCGGGGTGGACCGGGGAGCTGTTTTTT	CASNGRAGWTGELFF